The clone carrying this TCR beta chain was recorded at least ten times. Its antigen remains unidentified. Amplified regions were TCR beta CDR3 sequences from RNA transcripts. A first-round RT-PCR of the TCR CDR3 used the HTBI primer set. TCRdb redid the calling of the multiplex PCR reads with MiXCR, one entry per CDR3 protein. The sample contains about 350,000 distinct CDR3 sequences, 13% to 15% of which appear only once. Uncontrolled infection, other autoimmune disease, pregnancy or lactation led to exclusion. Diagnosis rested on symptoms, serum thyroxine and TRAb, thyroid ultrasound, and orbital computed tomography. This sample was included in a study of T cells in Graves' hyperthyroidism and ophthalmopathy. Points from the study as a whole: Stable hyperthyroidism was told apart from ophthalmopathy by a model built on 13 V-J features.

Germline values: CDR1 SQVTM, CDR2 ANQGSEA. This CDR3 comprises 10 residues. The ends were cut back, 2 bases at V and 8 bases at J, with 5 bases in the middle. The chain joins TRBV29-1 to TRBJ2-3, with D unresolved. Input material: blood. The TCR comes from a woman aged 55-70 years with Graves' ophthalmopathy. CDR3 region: CSVESATQYF. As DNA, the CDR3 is TGCAGCGTTGAAAGTGCTACGCAGTATTTT.